The sequence of this TCR beta chain was determined in a study of blood T cells in healthy people across ages (dated by TCRdb to the mid-2010s). Notes on the research overall: In model experiments, template switching captured about one uniquely barcoded TCR beta cDNA molecule for every two T cells. Using the same blood draw, the study looked at two additional independent replicas of 1 million unique cDNA reads for two donors, one aged 18 to 30 and the other aged 80 or older. To avoid experimental bias, donors of different ages were spread randomly across the sequencing lanes. The donors were divided into four age groups: young (average around 15 years), middle-aged (around 37), aged (roughly 60) and long-lived (about 90). Age-related changes in TCR beta repertoire diversity were measured in the study by deep sequencing normalized with unique cDNA molecular identifiers. What the study reported, not specific to this receptor: The CMV infection status of donors was not known, potentially confounding age-related changes in expanded clonotypes. The long-lived group showed more naive CD4+ T cells, fewer expanded clones and increased TCR diversity than the aged group, suggesting age selection. Estimates of total diversity based on one million sequenced T cells were regarded as lower bounds and as underestimates. There was a strong correlation between observed TCR beta diversity and the percentage of naive T cells measured by flow cytometry. Since profiling was done on bulk unsorted PBMCs, naive and antigen-experienced compartments could not be conclusively compared. As age increased, observed TCR beta diversity per million T cells dropped in a roughly linear way, and a significant reduction was already evident by age 40.

Counted from cysteine to phenylalanine, this CDR3 has 15 amino acids. This entry keeps only the CDR3 DNA: 45 bases, framed from base 1. Trimming removed 4 bases from V and 6 bases from J; the gene matches leave 5 bases unexplained. CDR1 and CDR2 (LGHNA, YNFKEQ) derive from the germline V gene. The library came from 5' RACE. The sequencer listed for this sample is Illumina HiSeq 2500. A second PCR of about 7 to 12 cycles was run with a J-beta primer mix and a sample-barcoded 5' primer. Each TCR beta cDNA molecule received a unique molecular identifier from a template-switch 5' adaptor carrying 12 random nucleotides. At least 3 million CDR3-containing paired-end reads were obtained from each sample. First-strand cDNA synthesis was performed from all RNA using the Mint cDNA synthesis kit, with priming by a TRBC-specific oligonucleotide. Following uracil-DNA glycosylase treatment, a first 18-cycle PCR with universal primers M1SS and BC2_uni_R was performed on all cDNA. The authors' pipeline ran thus. Normalization of each sample was performed by random selection of 1 million high-quality reads, each carrying a distinct molecular identifier. Instead of being binned into consensus sequences, reads that shared molecular identifiers were thrown out. MiTCR, with a Q25 quality threshold and the strictest error-elimination algorithm, was used for CDR3 identification, clonotype clustering and error correction. A nonparametric unseen species model using Euler transformation provided a lower-bound estimate of total TCR beta diversity. TCRdb reanalyzed the raw reads on its own, using fastp at Q25 for trimming and MiXCR for clone calling, and kept in-frame beta chains. Each entry is one CDR3 protein sequence, shown with its most common DNA and genes. TCRdb's processing, not the authors' own work, is the source of the V and J calls. The sample table lists 1.2 million to 1.5 million distinct CDR3 sequences, approximately 42% of them with a count of one. 7.9% of the sample is taken by the ten largest.

On this clonotype: The antigen it binds to is not known. No much larger clone exists at a distance of one base, and base qualities are not known.

The donors were roughly 39 Caucasian individuals from Russia, aged about 6 to 95 years, who were systemically healthy. Approximately 9.7 milliliters of peripheral blood were drawn from each donor into EDTA-treated Vacutainer tubes. Ficoll-Paque density-gradient centrifugation was used to isolate PBMCs, with at least 6.5 million per sample. Total RNA, at least 5 micrograms per sample, was extracted from PBMCs with Trizol reagent. Naive CD45RAhigh/CD27high T cell percentages were measured by flow cytometry on a PBMC aliquot from every donor. The TCR originated in a woman between 18 and 30 years old in good health. The sequence is built from TRBV4-2 and TRBJ2-1; 11 nucleotides in the junction match TRBD2. The sample taken for sequencing was blood. The CDR3 sequence is CASSPEGTSGNEQFF. In nucleotides, the sequence is TGTGCCAGCAGCCCCGAAGGGACTAGCGGCAATGAGCAGTTCTTC.